What follows describes a single T cell receptor (beta chain). Its antigen is not identified. This entry comes from a study of cytomegalovirus exposure and HLA in healthy donors. Study-level findings and limits: In a later analysis, TCR association rates varied by HLA locus: DRB1 most, HLA-C fewest. Most CMV-associated TCR beta chains appeared HLA-restricted in a later analysis. The study listed around 150 cytomegalovirus-associated TCR beta chains.

The germline V gene has CDR1 SGHDT and CDR2 YYEEEE. The CDR3 extends over 12 amino acids. Trimming left V 5 bases short and J 2 bases short, with 8 bases between. It was with 60 Vbeta and 13 Jbeta primers that the PCR ran. Libraries were prepared by immunoSEQ multiplex PCR; TCRdb keeps only in-frame clonotypes and omits some of them. The table lists more than 200,000 clones, approximately 87% of them singletons. Material: PBMCs. V gene TRBV5-6 combines with J gene TRBJ2-7; D perhaps matches TRBD1 (5 bases). The sequence derives from a human donor in good health. The DNA for the CDR3 is TGTGCCAGCAGGTCAGGGACCTACGAGCAGTACTTC. Encoded protein: CASRSGTYEQYF.